The 9 T cell receptor beta chains reported below all come from one sample, sequenced in a study of cytomegalovirus exposure and HLA in healthy donors. Clones were sequenced by immunoSEQ multiplex PCR, and TCRdb holds only the in-frame ones, with some missing. The table shows hundreds of thousands of clones, with about 88% occurring only once. Sequenced input: PBMCs. The origin of the receptors is a man aged 18-30 years in good health and CMV-seropositive.

The V call is TRBV5-6, the J call TRBJ2-5; TRBD2 might be the D (7 bases). Trimming pared 4 bases from V and 5 bases from J, leaving 18 bases between. This CDR3 comprises 15 residues. Germline V gene lookup returns CDR1 SGHDT and CDR2 YYEEEE. CDR3: CASSQRGGREETQYF. The CDR3 nucleotides are TGTGCCAGCAGCCAGAGGGGGGGCAGAGAGGAGACCCAGTACTTC.

The chain joins TRBV5-4 to TRBJ2-1; TRBD2 matches at 11 bases. The germline CDR1 and CDR2 sequences are SGHNT and YYREEE (reference sequence). V dropped 5 bases and J dropped 3; count of bases not matched to a gene: 10. This CDR3 is built from 17 residues. The CDR3 sequence: CASSFQLLAGDYNEQFF. The CDR3 nucleotides read TGTGCCAGCAGTTTCCAACTACTAGCGGGAGACTACAATGAGCAGTTCTTC.

This sequence joins TRBV7-8 and TRBJ2-7; either TRBD1 or TRBD2 may fit D (5 bases each). V was trimmed by 1 base and J by 4 bases, leaving 11 bases between them. This CDR3 is 14 amino acids long. Germline-derived CDR1 and CDR2 are SGHVS and FQNEAQ. DNA of the CDR3: TGTGCCAGCAGCTTAGACCTCTGGGGGTACGAGCAGTACTTC. Its protein product is CASSLDLWGYEQYF.

The table lists this clone with a few counts. The chain employs TRBV5-4 and TRBJ1-2; no clear D. V gave up 5 bases and J gave up 4 bases, with 12 bases separating them. This CDR3 contains 13 residues. From germline, CDR1 is SGHNT and CDR2 YYREEE (reference sequence). CDR3 amino acids: CASRPGVGYGYTF. In DNA form, the CDR3 reads TGTGCCAGCAGACCTGGCGTCGGCTATGGCTACACCTTC.

The chain uses TRBV2 and TRBJ2-5; D is uncertain. The CDR3 is made up of 13 amino acids. Trimming cost V 6 bases and J 7 bases, with 15 bases left between them. Germline assignment: CDR1 SNHLY and CDR2 FYNNEI. The CDR3, as DNA: TGTGCCAGCAGAGGACCCCCAGAGCGGACCCAGTACTTC. Its protein is CASRGPPERTQYF.

The rearrangement joins TRBV25-1 to TRBJ2-3; 8 positions match TRBD2. Germline trimming cut 4 bases from V and 5 bases from J; bases unmatched to any gene: 5. The length of the CDR3 is 14 residues. Germline assignment: CDR1 MGHDK and CDR2 SYGVNS. The CDR3 coding sequence is TGTGCCAGCAGTGCAGCGGGAGTTAAAGATACGCAGTATTTT. Protein sequence: CASSAAGVKDTQYF.

This rearrangement joins TRBV7-9 to TRBJ2-7; TRBD2 matches at 7 bases. V lost 7 bases to trimming and J lost 6 bases; unmatched junction nucleotides: 9. CDR3 length: 13 residues. CDR1 is SEHNR and CDR2 is FQNEAQ in the germline V gene (reference sequence). CDR3 amino acids: CASTLVAGAEQYF. CDR3 bases: TGTGCCAGCACCCTAGTGGCGGGAGCCGAGCAGTACTTC.

The chain uses TRBV28 and TRBJ2-2; D is ambiguous. Germline V gene sequence: CDR1 MDHEN, CDR2 SYDVKM. Between the trimmed V and J ends, which lost 6 bases and 4 bases, there was a span of 18 bases. The CDR3 loop spans 16 amino acids. In nucleotides, the CDR3 is TGTGCCAGCAGCCTAAGACTTAACAAGGCCACCGGGGAGCTGTTTTTT. This encodes CASSLRLNKATGELFF.

This clone was found a few times. The J gene is TRBJ1-5, the V gene TRBV4-1; D not certain. Trimming left V 1 base short and J 4 bases short, with 11 bases between. CDR1 and CDR2 from the germline V gene are MGHRA and YSYEKL. This CDR3 region has 15 residues. CDR3 bases: TGCGCCAGCAGCCAAGGGGCAGGAACTAATCAGCCCCAGCATTTT. It is translated as CASSQGAGTNQPQHF.